This T cell receptor (beta chain) derives from a study of early T cells in non-severe SARS-CoV-2 infection. Study context: Sequenced material consisted of bulk RNA (from unsorted whole blood), and chains were unpaired.

General study findings and limits: There was a bias toward anti-spike CD8 responses in VDJdb matching, which missed private and CD4 specificities.

This clonotype was seen many times. What it binds is not known. Per germline, CDR1 SNHLY and CDR2 FYNNEI. Trimming removed 4 bases at V and 9 bases at J, with 7 bases between. The CDR3 is 12 residues long. Individual cDNA molecules were tagged with unique molecular identifiers. TCRdb re-called the 5' RACE reads through MiXCR, storing one row per CDR3 protein. The sample consists of 55,000 to 65,000 distinct CDR3 sequences, about 10% of them appearing once. The source of this sequence is an adult who was a healthcare worker with PCR-confirmed SARS-CoV-2 infection or an uninfected control (not recorded which). The sequenced sample was whole blood. J is TRBJ1-6 and V is TRBV2; no definite D call. DNA for the CDR3: TGTGCCAGCAGTGGTCACTCTTCACCCCTCCACTTT. Translation: CASSGHSSPLHF.